This TCR beta chain came from a study of metastatic and nonmetastatic thyroid tumors. At the level of the study: The authors compared repertoires across blood and tumor or nodule tissue from malignant and benign thyroid patients.

Findings and limits, study-wide: Significantly higher TCR beta diversity was reportedly seen in malignant thyroid tumors than benign nodules, in blood and tumor.

Per the study methods: The study built a papillary thyroid cancer distant-metastasis classifier from CDR3 differences across clinicopathological groups. TCRdb reprocessed the PCR reads using MiXCR. These V and J calls rely on TCRdb rather than the paper's analysis. There are 30,000 to 50,000 clones in the sample; less than 15% occur only once, and more than 8% lies in the top ten. The entire patient cohort was treatment-naive prior to thyroid surgery. At least ten counts were recorded for this clone. The antigen remains undetermined. The CDR3 contains 17 residues. The junction had 10 bases not matched to a gene; V was cut back by 5 bases and J by 1 base. Germline V gives CDR1 MNHEY, CDR2 SMNVEV (reference sequence).

The sequenced material came from blood. V and J are TRBV27 and TRBJ1-1; 10 bases align to TRBD1. The receptor was isolated from a female donor with papillary thyroid cancer or a benign thyroid nodule (not recorded which). Some clones in this sample may be carry-over from other donors' samples. CDR3 sequence: CASSPSSGQGRNTEAFF. The CDR3 coding sequence is TGTGCCAGCAGTCCGTCCTCGGGACAGGGGAGGAACACTGAAGCTTTCTTT.